This T cell receptor beta chain came from a study of post-analysis software for immune sequencing data (dated by TCRdb to 2015 to 2017). Regarding the complete study: Disease courses on record covered relapsing-remitting, secondary progressive and progressive-relapsing multiple sclerosis, though some patients had no subtype annotation. A subset of samples was prepared in parallel using single-end sample barcoding, then pooled and co-amplified after Illumina adapter ligation. The multiple sclerosis patient repertoires were compared with more than 10 previously published healthy control repertoires from donors aged about 6 to 25 years.

Receptor libraries were prepared by PCR. Data came from an Illumina HiSeq 2500. To reduce PCR and sequencing biases, unique molecular identifiers were built into the TCR beta cDNA libraries. Every 1 to 10 million input T cells yielded roughly 500,000 cDNA molecules, meaning each molecule approximated one T cell. The same protocol used for the earlier healthy control dataset was applied to prepare and sequence the patient libraries. Within a given batch, samples were prepared together, multiplexed and sequenced on the same HiSeq lane. On the authors' methods: MIGEC was used to process the raw barcoded reads, and molecular identifier groups with only a single read were discarded before consensus assembly and CDR3 extraction. VDJtools was used for post-analysis of the clonotype tables, with diversity normalized by down-sampling every dataset to the smallest sample size. Repertoire overlap clustering matched CDR3 amino acid but not nucleotide sequences to correct batch-related cross-sample contamination. The raw public data were reprocessed by TCRdb itself: fastp quality trimming at Q25, MiXCR clonotype calling, in-frame beta chains only. Each record represents a unique CDR3 protein, reported with the most common genes and DNA among its rows. The V and J calls, along with clone size, are taken from TCRdb and not from the paper's own processing. Here the sample has 600,000 to 700,000 distinct CDR3 sequences; around 60% occur a single time. In total, the top ten clones hold around 11% of the sample.

The germline V gene sets CDR1 to SGHRS and CDR2 to YFSETQ. Deletion took 0 bases off V and 1 base off J, with a span of 5 bases between the germline ends. The cysteine opens and the phenylalanine closes a CDR3 of 13 amino acids. Kept here is only the CDR3 DNA, which spans 39 bases and is read in frame from base 1. General conclusions and limits of the study: The control group was slightly older than the multiple sclerosis patient group. Roughly 5 TRBV segments, including TRBV5-6, TRBV5-1 and TRBV20-1, were significantly more frequent in patients than controls. Strong co-clustering of samples prepared in the same batch was shown by direct clustering with F measure, prompting a batch-effect correction. Compared with controls, multiple sclerosis patients had significantly lower normalized Chao1 diversity, a finding suggesting substantial peripheral T-cell clonal expansion.

This clonotype turned up a few times. Its cognate antigen has yet to be identified. Per-nucleotide qualities are absent, and no much larger clonotype sits a single base away. TCR beta repertoires were profiled from peripheral blood of more than ten young patients with multiple sclerosis to demonstrate the VDJtools post-analysis software. The multiple sclerosis patients were children and adolescents between 6 and 15 years of age. The sequenced sample was blood. The sequence was obtained from a girl aged 2-10 years with multiple sclerosis. This chain is built from TRBV5-1 and TRBJ2-7; too little of a D gene remains to name it. For the CDR3, the sequence is CASSLVQSYEQYF. The DNA sequence reads TGCGCCAGCAGCTTGGTCCAGTCCTACGAGCAGTACTTC.